Given below is one T cell receptor (beta chain) in context. Antigen: not known. The data were taken from a study of Ad26.COV2.S vaccination and SARS-CoV-2 variants. Whole-study context: Donor got 5x10^10 or 1x10^11 viral particles of Ad26.COV2.S.

Per the germline V gene, CDR1 is LNHDA and CDR2 is SQIVND (reference sequence). CDR3 length: 17 amino acids. Trimming removed 1 base at V and 2 bases at J, with 12 bases between. Treatment in this sample: around 19 received Ad26.COV2.S at low or high dose, single or two shots; about 5 received placebo; per-sample allocation not given. Sampling took place 63 days after the first vaccine or placebo injection. An adult donor aged 18-55 years was enrolled in Boston. TCRdb's copy holds only in-frame clones and misses some; the assay was immunoSEQ multiplex PCR. The sample lists 440,000 or so clones; about 92% were seen once. Study findings and constraints: Following vaccination, spike-specific CD8+ and CD4+ T cell responses reportedly exhibited substantial breadth. Vaccinees displayed broader spike-specific TCR repertoires than placebo recipients.

The chain couples TRBV19 to TRBJ2-6; no clear D. The sequenced sample was peripheral blood, obtained in a trial of Ad26.COV2.S vaccine versus placebo. This sequence originates from a person between 18 and 59 years old who received the Ad26.COV2.S COVID-19 vaccine or a placebo. The CDR3 is CASSIVETLAGANVLTF. CDR3 coding DNA: TGTGCCAGTAGTATAGTGGAGACACTGGCTGGGGCCAACGTCCTGACTTTC.